This entry features one TCR beta chain sequence. V lost 2 bases and J 1 base, leaving 5 bases between the germline ends. Germline V gene lookup returns CDR1 DFQATT and CDR2 SNEGSKA (reference sequence). The CDR3 length is 12 residues. Random hexamers served to reverse transcribe roughly 0.45 to 1 ug RNA. The TCR beta CDR3 was amplified by immunoSEQ multiplex PCR across 54 Vbeta, 13 Jbeta. A single record per CDR3 protein comes from TCRdb applying MiXCR to the immunoSEQ multiplex PCR reads. The profile shows roughly 120,000 distinct CDR3 sequences, about 95% of them singletons. Treatment-naive patients with stable or active relapsing-remitting disease were the multiple sclerosis controls. CD8+ and CD4+ T cells were negatively isolated; TEMRA cells were FACS-enriched. This specimen belongs to a study of CD8 T cells in Susac syndrome.

The receptor comes from a human donor with multiple sclerosis. Sequenced material: CD4+ T cells from PBMCs. This chain uses TRBV20-1 with TRBJ1-1; the D is unclear. CDR3 sequence reads: CSARFPNTEAFF. CDR3 DNA: TGCAGTGCTAGATTTCCGAACACTGAAGCTTTCTTT.